This TCR beta chain was sequenced in a study of post-analysis software for immune sequencing data. Broader study findings: Patients showed TRBV5-6, TRBV5-1 and TRBV20-1 among a few TRBV segments more frequent than in controls. Relative to controls, patients with multiple sclerosis showed significantly lower normalized Chao1 diversity.

This clonotype has a single count. What it recognizes is unknown. Prepared libraries of TCR beta cDNA carried unique molecular identifiers. There were roughly 0.95 to 11 million T cells, and around 500,000 cDNA molecules came from them. One entry per CDR3 protein, called by TCRdb with MiXCR from the PCR reads. This table holds 820,000 or so distinct CDR3 sequences, approximately 53% found once. The CDR3 has 15 amino acids. The germline V gene has CDR1 DFQATT and CDR2 SNEGSKA (reference sequence). The sequence was obtained from a girl between 10 and 17 years old with multiple sclerosis. The chain carries TRBV20-1 and TRBJ2-4; perhaps TRBD1 as D (6 bases). The closer fit of TRBJ2-7 to the DNA end suggests the J call may be wrong. Sequencing was performed on blood. CDR3 residues: CSARPSWDMNDEQYF. In nucleotides, the CDR3 is TGCAGTGCAAGACCATCATGGGACATGAACGACGAGCAGTACTTC.